Each of the 16 T cell receptor beta chains below was sequenced from the same sample in a study of T-cell memory formation after mild COVID-19 (dated by TCRdb to about 2021). The protocol used for the library was 5' RACE. Sequencing used an Illumina NovaSeq 6000. Starting from the raw public reads, TCRdb applied fastp trimming at Q25, assembled clones with MiXCR and retained in-frame beta chains. Every CDR3 protein is listed once, alongside the most common genes and DNA of its rows. Across this sample there are roughly 340,000 distinct CDR3 sequences, with more than 15% seen only once. Around 24% of the sample is in the top ten clones. Sequences were obtained from PBMCs or a T cell subset sorted from them (not recorded which). The receptor source for this set is a man between 18 and 29 years old who had mild COVID-19 (a few samples of this study predate the infection). The sample titles of this study are shuffled in the database, so cell type and time point are left out; the donor was told from shared clones.

The V call is TRBV7-2, the J call TRBJ2-2; D call uncertain. Germline lookup yields CDR1 SGHTA and CDR2 FQGNSA. The V and J ends lost 0 bases and 4 bases respectively, with 6 bases between them. The CDR3 runs to 14 residues. The CDR3 is CASSLAGFTGELFF. CDR3 DNA sequence: TGTGCCAGCAGCTTAGCGGGTTTCACCGGGGAGCTGTTTTTT.

This clonotype was observed a few times. The chain employs TRBV20-1 and TRBJ1-6; a weak D match, TRBD1 (6 bases). Trimming took 6 bases from V and 8 from J, leaving 14 bases between them. This CDR3 is built from 13 residues. Per the germline V gene, CDR1 is DFQATT and CDR2 is SNEGSKA (reference sequence). The CDR3 DNA reads TGCAGTGCGGCAGGGGCCGCGGATTCACCCCTCCACTTT. Residues: CSAAGAADSPLHF.

This rearrangement joins TRBV10-2 to TRBJ2-3; TRBD1 might be the D (6 bases). CDR1 WSHSY and CDR2 SAAADI come from the germline V gene. V was pared by 6 bases and J by 0 bases, with 13 bases between. The CDR3 totals 15 residues. The CDR3 here is CASRAGASSTDTQYF. In DNA form, the CDR3 reads TGCGCCAGCAGGGCAGGGGCTTCTAGCACAGATACGCAGTATTTT.

This clonotype was detected many times. The chain couples TRBV20-1 to TRBJ2-7; D not certain. CDR1 and CDR2 from the germline V gene are DFQATT and SNEGSKA (reference sequence). The CDR3 consists of 12 residues. V was clipped by 1 base and J by 5 bases, with 9 bases between them. CDR3 residues: CSARGTIDEQYV. CDR3 nucleotide sequence: TGCAGTGCTAGAGGGACGATCGACGAGCAGTACGTC.

The CDR3 sequence: CASSVWGTLQETQYF. CDR3 nucleotide sequence: TGTGCCAGCAGCGTGTGGGGGACCCTCCAAGAGACCCAGTACTTC. This chain uses TRBV9 with TRBJ2-5, with D possibly being TRBD1 or TRBD2 (5 bases each). V dropped 2 bases and J dropped 1 base, with 12 bases sitting between them. The CDR3 is 15 amino acids. CDR1 and CDR2 (germline): SGDLS, YYNGEE.

The sample holds a few counts of this clonotype. This chain's CDR3 is CASSLGVSGSPLHF. The DNA for the CDR3 is TGTGCCAGCAGCTTAGGAGTCTCAGGTTCACCCCTCCACTTT. This chain uses TRBV7-6 with TRBJ1-6; D not resolved. V lost 1 base and J lost 9, with 10 bases in between. CDR1 is SGHVS and CDR2 is FNYEAQ in the germline V gene. This CDR3 contains 14 residues.

This clonotype was recorded a few times. The rearrangement uses TRBV18 and TRBJ2-7; D is unresolved. V dropped 6 bases and J dropped 4 bases, with 16 bases sitting between them. Germline V lookup: CDR1 KGHSH, CDR2 LQKENI. This CDR3 is built from 14 residues. This chain's CDR3 is CASSLAENPYEQYF. CDR3 DNA sequence: TGTGCCAGCTCCCTGGCAGAAAACCCTTACGAGCAGTACTTC.

This clonotype came up many times. The chain is built from TRBV5-1 and TRBJ2-7; a possible D gene is TRBD2 (6 bases). The CDR3 sequence is 14 residues long. Germline CDR1 is SGHRS and CDR2 is YFSETQ. V lost 0 bases to trimming and J lost 2 bases, with 9 bases between them. The CDR3 nucleotides are TGCGCCAGCAGCTTGGGATGGGGGGCCTACGAGCAGTACTTC. Its translation: CASSLGWGAYEQYF. Variable domain in full (rest from reference TRBV5-1 and TRBJ2-7): KAGVTQTPRYLIKTRGQQVTLSCSPISGHRSVSWYQQTPGQGLQFLFEYFSETQRNKGNFPGRFSGRQFSNSRSEMNVSTLELGDSALYLCASSLGWGAYEQYFGPGTRLTVT.

The chain combines TRBV15 with TRBJ2-2; 11 nucleotides match TRBD1. Trimming took 3 bases from V and 5 from J; bases not matched to a gene: 2. From germline, CDR1 is LNHNV and CDR2 YYDKDF (reference sequence). The CDR3 is 15 residues long. The CDR3 coding sequence is TGTGCCACCAGCAGCCGGGACAGGGGGACCGGGGAGCTGTTTTTT. Its protein product is CATSSRDRGTGELFF.

V usage is TRBV28 and J usage is TRBJ1-1, with D unclear. V lost 6 bases and J lost 12, with 17 bases in between. CDR1 and CDR2 (germline): MDHEN, SYDVKM. The CDR3 loop spans 12 amino acids. The CDR3 spells CASRQSSRATFF. Written as DNA, the CDR3 is TGTGCCAGCAGACAATCTTCAAGGGCGACTTTCTTT.

This chain uses TRBV28 with TRBJ1-2; TRBD1 might be the D (5 bases). This CDR3 is built from 15 residues. CDR1 and CDR2 from the germline V gene are MDHEN and SYDVKM. V lost 4 bases, J lost 8 bases, and 20 bases lay in between. CDR3 in amino acids: CASSSSMTAGYGYTF. Written as DNA, the CDR3 is TGTGCCAGCAGTTCCTCCATGACAGCAGGATACGGCTACACCTTC.

The sample holds a few counts of this clonotype. The CDR3 DNA reads as TGTGCCAGCTCACCACTTTCAAAAGGGGGTAGCGAGCAGTACTTC. Amino acids: CASSPLSKGGSEQYF. This chain links TRBV18 with TRBJ2-7; D might be TRBD1 (6 bases). This CDR3 region has 15 residues. Germline CDR1 KGHSH, CDR2 LQKENI. Trimming pared 1 base from V and 6 bases from J, leaving 16 bases between.

This clonotype was observed a handful of times. The chain recombines TRBV9 with TRBJ2-2, with D possibly being TRBD2 (5 bases). V lost 0 bases, J lost 0 bases, and 18 bases lay in between. This CDR3 is built from 19 residues. Germline V CDR1 and CDR2: SGDLS, YYNGEE. CDR3 amino acids: CASSVVGAAAGANTGELFF. The CDR3 DNA is TGTGCCAGCAGCGTAGTAGGAGCCGCTGCGGGTGCGAACACCGGGGAGCTGTTTTTT.

There are a few counts of this clonotype. The genes are TRBV12-3 or TRBV12-4 and TRBJ1-5; no clear D gene. CDR3 length equals 13 residues. Trimming removed 5 bases at V and 5 bases at J, with 10 bases between. Here the CDR3 DNA reads TGTGCCAGCAGTGCGATTCGGGATCAGCCCCAGCATTTT. Translation: CASSAIRDQPQHF.

The sample holds many counts of this clonotype. The chain has TRBV15 and TRBJ1-2, with 7 bases matching TRBD1. CDR1 and CDR2 (germline): LNHNV, YYDKDF (reference sequence). The CDR3 extends over 14 amino acids. Trimming removed 5 bases from V and 8 bases from J; junction bases left unmatched: 11. This CDR3 reads CATSARQGLWGYTF. The CDR3 DNA is TGTGCCACCAGCGCCCGACAGGGCCTGTGGGGCTACACCTTC.

This clonotype was recorded many times. The chain employs TRBV6-2 or TRBV6-3 and TRBJ2-1; tentatively, D is TRBD2 (7 bases). The germline V gene encodes CDR1 MNHEY and CDR2 SVGEGT. Trimming took 5 bases from V and 8 from J, leaving 19 bases between them. The CDR3 covers 15 residues. The CDR3 bases are TGTGCCAGCAGTAAGACCGGGGGGCACCGCGATGAGCAGTTCTTC. It specifies CASSKTGGHRDEQFF.